A selection of T cell receptor beta chains follows, all from one sample in a study of blood T cell repertoires in COVID-19. Clones were sequenced by immunoSEQ multiplex PCR, and TCRdb holds only the in-frame ones, with some missing. The table lists 250,000 or so clones, approximately 86% of them singletons. Sample: peripheral blood. These receptors were obtained from a man aged 30 to 39 with active or convalescent COVID-19. CDR3s include the opening cysteine and the closing phenylalanine or tryptophan.

V gene,CDR3 protein
TRBV9,CASSVNTGGDEKLFF
TRBV6-6,CASSRPGQLKDGYTF
TRBV11-2,CASSSGVIAGGYTDTQYF
TRBV12-3/TRBV12-4,CASSLGQTYEQYF
TRBV3-1/TRBV3-2,CASSQDPRVILNSPLHF
TRBV6-6,CASNRDRNNSPLHF
TRBV15,CATSRDKGQTYEQYF
TRBV6-2/TRBV6-3,CASSYRGLAAPDTQYF
TRBV6-6,CASSSTGVDTEAFF
TRBV16,CASRFSSYEQYF
TRBV5-1,CASSLISGANNEQFF
TRBV5-4,CASSFRGGAETEAFF
TRBV7-9,CASSLTGGETAEAFF
TRBV6-5,CASSQGIGNQPQHF
TRBV20-1,CSTSRNTEAFF
TRBV18,CASSASGGISYEQYF
TRBV11-2,CASSDWGDDYEQYF
TRBV9,CASSGNRGNTEAFF
TRBV16,CASSQSSVGRGAFF
TRBV18,CASSPTGTVADTQYF
TRBV6-2/TRBV6-3,CASSSAFGQVVPKGNSPLHF
TRBV5-6,CASSLYGLDYEQYF
TRBV6-7,CASSPFAGTPKGAFF
TRBV12-3/TRBV12-4,CASSLALNTEAFF
TRBV7-3,CASSLTGGATRGEQFF
TRBV7-6,CASSLAQGSGNTIYF
TRBV9,CASSLQGTAVSTDTQYF
TRBV20-1,CSASPGIVTEAFF
TRBV5-8,CASSLSGGPYEQYF
TRBV11-2,CASTSSGGGKTQYF
TRBV7-9,CASSFSGGSNQPQHF
TRBV18,CASSLGQGEKLFF
TRBV5-6,CASSPTGDGYTF
TRBV11-2,CASSGETAQETQYF
TRBV6-2/TRBV6-3,CASSYSLATRYNEQFF
TRBV7-9,CASSPLGGRETQYF
TRBV19,CASSLGQGGNQPQHF
TRBV2,CASSVDRGGNEQFF
TRBV11-2,CASSPHIPPNRGTEAFF
TRBV5-4,CASSSKMDRGIDEQYF
TRBV4-1,CASSQDSRFRGGSIDTQYF
TRBV5-1,CASSLKAGFVTGEQFF
TRBV5-5,CASSPQGNYEQYF
TRBV15,CATSIRRGNSPLHF
TRBV27,CASSWDRGLNYGYTF
TRBV14,CASSQWRGRNTEAFF
TRBV6-1,CASSALRGRANYGYTF
TRBV19,CASSTAHRFRSYNEQFF
TRBV11-3,CASSPEGSRYEQYF
TRBV15,CATSREGRRDQPQHF
TRBV6-5,CASRIGTEAGYTF
TRBV7-2,CASSLTGGGETQYF
TRBV7-9,CASPLGTATRSSYEQYF
TRBV19,CASGDRGLGYTF
TRBV19,CASSIDGTGVQNEQFF
TRBV18,CASSTGGYGQPQHF
TRBV19,CASSYPPSGDQPQHF
TRBV11-2,CASSFRGEKLFF
TRBV13,CASSLGLEGILHF